The next 7 T cell receptor beta chains were all read from a single sample in a study of blood T cell repertoires in COVID-19. Sequencing was performed with immunoSEQ multiplex PCR; in TCRdb, only in-frame clones are kept and a portion is missing. Among some 12,000 clones listed, 73% were seen once. The sample consisted of peripheral blood. The receptors originated from a human donor in a cohort sampled during active COVID-19.

CDR3 sequence (DNA): TGTGCCAGCAGAACTACCCGGAGAGAAGCCTATAATTCACCCCTCCACTTT. Residues: CASRTTRREAYNSPLHF. The V and J genes are TRBV27 and TRBJ1-6; the D is unclear. Per germline, CDR1 MNHEY and CDR2 SMNVEV (reference sequence). This CDR3 has 17 residues. The V and J ends lost 6 bases and 2 bases respectively, with 17 bases between them.

Worth noting for this clone: The junction departs from germline at one end; a sequencing error may be responsible. The chain links TRBV11-2 to TRBJ2-1; 15 nucleotides agree with TRBD2. The CDR3 extends over 19 amino acids. The germline gives CDR1 SGHAT, CDR2 FQNNGV. The DNA for the CDR3 is TGTGCCAGCAGCTTTCCCGCAGGGGACGGACTAGCGGGGGGGAATGTGCGGCTCTTC. Residues: CASSFPAGDGLAGGNVRLF.

This chain uses TRBV7-2 with TRBJ2-7, with TRBD2 matching over 11 bases. The V gene end was trimmed by 5 bases and the J gene end by 6 bases; junction bases not matched to a gene: 12. Germline CDR1 reads SGHTA; CDR2 reads FQGNSA. The CDR3 totals 16 residues. CDR3 in DNA: TGTGCCAGCAGCCCGGGGATTAGCGGGGGGGCGGCCGAGCAGTACTTC. It codes for CASSPGISGGAAEQYF.

The rearrangement uses TRBV7-9 and TRBJ1-6; weak D call: TRBD1 (6 bases). The V and J ends lost 4 bases and 0 bases respectively, with 7 bases between them. The CDR3 totals 15 residues. Germline V gene lookup returns CDR1 SEHNR and CDR2 FQNEAQ (reference sequence). CDR3 in amino acids: CASSSQGSYNSPLHF. DNA for the CDR3: TGTGCCAGCAGCTCACAGGGCTCCTATAATTCACCCCTCCACTTT.

The chain is built from TRBV6-6 and TRBJ2-2; D perhaps matches TRBD1 (6 bases). Trimming pared 6 bases from V and 1 base from J, leaving 9 bases between. The CDR3 spans 14 residues. Germline CDR1 reads MNHNY; CDR2 reads SVGAGI (reference sequence). The CDR3 region is CASRRQENTGELFF. The CDR3 bases are TGTGCCAGCAGACGACAGGAGAACACCGGGGAGCTGTTTTTT.

The chain has TRBV2 and TRBJ1-3, with D perhaps matching TRBD1 (6 bases). Germline loops: CDR1 SNHLY, CDR2 FYNNEI. The CDR3 totals 17 residues. The ends were cut back, 1 base at V and 1 base at J, with 14 bases in the middle. The CDR3, as DNA: TGTGCCAGCAGTGAAGGAGTGGGGGCCATTTCTGGAAACACCATATATTTT. It translates to CASSEGVGAISGNTIYF.

This clone was counted between two and nine times. This chain links TRBV7-8 with TRBJ2-6; D remains ambiguous. The CDR3 loop spans 14 amino acids. CDR1 and CDR2 from the germline V gene are SGHVS and FQNEAQ. Between the trimmed V and J ends, which lost 1 base and 4 bases, there was a span of 5 bases. This chain's CDR3 is CASSLGQGANVLTF. The CDR3 nucleotides read TGTGCCAGCAGCTTAGGGCAGGGGGCCAACGTCCTGACTTTC.